Described below is a single T cell receptor (beta chain) sequence and its context. Its antigen is undetermined. Some clones are missing from TCRdb's copy, which holds only in-frame ones; the method was immunoSEQ multiplex PCR. The sample contains about 2.4 million clones, 80% to 95% of which appear only once. CDR1 MNHNS and CDR2 SASEGT come from the germline V gene. With 0 bases removed from V and 6 bases from J, the gap between germline ends came to 12 bases. There are 15 residues in the CDR3. The sample originates from a study of shared clonotypes between healthy human individuals. Across the study: Aged 18 to 49, the donors were a couple of women and three men.

Study-wide points: The low donor count limited represented genetic and exposure-history diversity. Sampling involved blood alone; tissue repertoires likely differ. Naive CD4 clonotypes overlapped across several donors at around 4.7%.

The sample consisted of naive CD4+ T cells from PBMCs. Subset defined: CD45RA+ positively selected. The chain combines TRBV6-1 with TRBJ2-1, with D maybe TRBD2 (7 bases). This TCR was sampled from a man aged 18 to 30 in good health. Some clones in this sample may be carry-over from other donors' samples. In DNA form, the CDR3 reads TGTGCCAGCAGTGAAGCGGGGGCTAGCGGCAATGAGCAGTTCTTC. It codes for CASSEAGASGNEQFF.